This T cell receptor beta chain was identified in a study of cytomegalovirus exposure and HLA in healthy donors. J gave up 11 bases and V 0 bases, and 5 bases lay outside the gene matches. The CDR3 spans 14 residues. Germline-derived CDR1 and CDR2 are SGHRS and YFSETQ. 13 Jbeta primers and 60 Vbeta primers were used for the PCR. The method was immunoSEQ multiplex PCR; TCRdb's version includes in-frame clones alone and lacks a portion of them. Of 150,000 to 200,000 clones in the sample, roughly 80% were seen once. The receptor comes from a male donor in good health and CMV-seropositive. V is TRBV5-1 and J is TRBJ1-1; 12 bases agree with TRBD1. The material sequenced was PBMCs. The CDR3 coding sequence is TGCGCCAGCAGCTTGGGGGGACAGGGGGCGCCTGCTTTCTTT. Translated, it gives CASSLGGQGAPAFF.